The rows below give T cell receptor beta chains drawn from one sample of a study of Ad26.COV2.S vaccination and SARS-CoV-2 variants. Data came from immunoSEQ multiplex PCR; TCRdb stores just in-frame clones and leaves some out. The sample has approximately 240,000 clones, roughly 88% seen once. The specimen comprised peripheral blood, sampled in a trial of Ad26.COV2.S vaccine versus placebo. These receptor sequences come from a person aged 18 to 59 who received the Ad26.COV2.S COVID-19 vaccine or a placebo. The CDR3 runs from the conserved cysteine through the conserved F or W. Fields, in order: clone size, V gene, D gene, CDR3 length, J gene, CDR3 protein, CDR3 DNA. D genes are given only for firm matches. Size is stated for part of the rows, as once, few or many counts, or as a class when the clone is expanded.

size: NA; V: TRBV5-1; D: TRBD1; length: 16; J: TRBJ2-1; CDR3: CASSPARAGGWDEQFF; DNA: TGCGCCAGCAGCCCAGCTAGGGCAGGGGGCTGGGATGAGCAGTTCTTC
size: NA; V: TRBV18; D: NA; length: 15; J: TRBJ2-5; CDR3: CASSPRQGRQETQYF; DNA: TGTGCCAGCTCACCACGGCAGGGGCGGCAAGAGACCCAGTACTTC
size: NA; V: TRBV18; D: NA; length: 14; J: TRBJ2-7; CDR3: CASSPSRGAGEQYF; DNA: TGTGCCAGCTCACCATCCAGGGGGGCGGGCGAGCAGTACTTC
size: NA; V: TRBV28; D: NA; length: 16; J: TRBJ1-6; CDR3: CASSSGRSSYNSPLHF; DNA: TGTGCCAGCAGTTCGGGCAGGAGCTCCTATAATTCACCCCTCCACTTT
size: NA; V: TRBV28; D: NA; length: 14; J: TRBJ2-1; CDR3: CASSLGLAWNEQFF; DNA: TGTGCCAGCAGTTTGGGGCTAGCGTGGAATGAGCAGTTCTTC
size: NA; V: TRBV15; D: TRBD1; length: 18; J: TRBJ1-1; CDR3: CATSRDISGQGPITEAFF; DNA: TGTGCCACCAGCAGAGATATATCGGGACAGGGACCGATCACTGAAGCTTTCTTT
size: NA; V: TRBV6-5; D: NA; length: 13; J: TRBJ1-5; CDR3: CASTNGVNQPQHF; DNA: TGTGCCAGCACTAACGGGGTAAATCAGCCCCAGCATTTT
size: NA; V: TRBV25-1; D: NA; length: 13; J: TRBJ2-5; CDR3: CASSEQGQETQYF; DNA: TGTGCCAGCAGTGAGCAGGGGCAAGAGACCCAGTACTTC
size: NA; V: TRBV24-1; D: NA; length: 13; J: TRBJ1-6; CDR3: CATSADYNSPLHF; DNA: TGTGCCACCAGTGCGGACTATAATTCACCCCTCCACTTT
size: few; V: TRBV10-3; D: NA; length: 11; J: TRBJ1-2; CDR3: CAISFLGGYTF; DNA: TGTGCCATCAGTTTCTTGGGGGGCTACACCTTC
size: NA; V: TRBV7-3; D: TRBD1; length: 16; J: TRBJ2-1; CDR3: CASSFVGTGRNNEQFF; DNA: TGTGCCAGCAGCTTCGTAGGGACAGGGAGGAACAATGAGCAGTTCTTC
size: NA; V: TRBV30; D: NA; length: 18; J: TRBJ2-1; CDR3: CAWITTRGYGQGGVEQFF; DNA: TGTGCCTGGATCACAACGCGGGGTTATGGGCAGGGTGGTGTTGAGCAGTTCTTC
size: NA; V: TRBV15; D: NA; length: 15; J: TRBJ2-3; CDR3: CATSSGAGITDTQYF; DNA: TGTGCCACCAGCAGCGGAGCAGGGATCACAGATACGCAGTATTTT
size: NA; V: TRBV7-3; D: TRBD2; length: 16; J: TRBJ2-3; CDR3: CASSLWGAGGQDTQYF; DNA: TGTGCCAGCAGCTTATGGGGAGCGGGAGGTCAAGATACGCAGTATTTT
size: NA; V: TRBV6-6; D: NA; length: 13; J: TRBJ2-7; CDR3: CASTQGPSYEQYF; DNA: TGTGCCAGCACCCAGGGACCCAGTTACGAGCAGTACTTC
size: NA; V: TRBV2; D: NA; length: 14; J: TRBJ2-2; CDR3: CASSETGITGELFF; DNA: TGTGCCAGCAGTGAAACAGGCATTACCGGGGAGCTGTTTTTT
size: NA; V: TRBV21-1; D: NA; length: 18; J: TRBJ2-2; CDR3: CASSKWSSGLRPTGELFF; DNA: TGTGCCAGCAGCAAATGGAGTAGCGGCCTTCGTCCCACCGGGGAGCTGTTTTTT
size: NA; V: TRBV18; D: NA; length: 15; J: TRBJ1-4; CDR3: CASSPQGKANEKLFF; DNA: TGTGCCAGCTCACCACAGGGCAAGGCTAATGAAAAACTGTTTTTT
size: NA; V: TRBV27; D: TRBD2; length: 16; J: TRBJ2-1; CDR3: CASSFTGTSGYNEQFF; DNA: TGTGCCAGCAGTTTCACCGGGACTAGCGGTTACAATGAGCAGTTCTTC
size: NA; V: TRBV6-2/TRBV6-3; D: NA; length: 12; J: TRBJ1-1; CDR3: CASSSQSAEAFF; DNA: TGTGCCAGCAGTTCCCAGAGCGCTGAAGCTTTCTTT
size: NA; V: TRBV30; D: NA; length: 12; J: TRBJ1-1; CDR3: CAWSQGGTEAFF; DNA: TGTGCCTGGAGTCAGGGAGGCACTGAAGCTTTCTTT
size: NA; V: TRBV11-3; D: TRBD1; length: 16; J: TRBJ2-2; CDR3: CASSLSGTGGTGELFF; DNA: TGTGCCAGCAGCTTGTCCGGGACAGGGGGGACCGGGGAGCTGTTTTTT
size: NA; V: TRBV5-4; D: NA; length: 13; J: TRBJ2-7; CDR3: CASSAGHFYEQYF; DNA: TGTGCCAGCAGCGCGGGACACTTCTACGAGCAGTACTTC
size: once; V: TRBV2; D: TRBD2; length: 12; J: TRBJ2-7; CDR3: CASTSGSSEQYF; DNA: TGTGCCAGCACTAGCGGGAGTTCCGAGCAGTACTTC
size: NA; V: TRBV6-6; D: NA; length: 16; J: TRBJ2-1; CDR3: CASSPYTGQIRNEQFF; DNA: TGTGCCAGCAGCCCCTATACAGGGCAGATAAGAAATGAGCAGTTCTTC
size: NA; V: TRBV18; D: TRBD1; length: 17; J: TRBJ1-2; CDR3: CASSPLGQGDWDYGYTF; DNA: TGTGCCAGCTCACCACTCGGACAGGGGGACTGGGACTATGGCTACACCTTC
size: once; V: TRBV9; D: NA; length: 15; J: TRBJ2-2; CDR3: CASSVGETNTGELFF; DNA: TGTGCCAGCAGCGTTGGGGAGACGAACACCGGGGAGCTGTTTTTT